A single sample gave rise to the 18 T cell receptor beta chains below, sequenced in a study of shared clonotypes between healthy human individuals. Repertoires were generated with immunoSEQ multiplex PCR, while TCRdb's copy carries only in-frame clones and drops some. Here the sample spans hundreds of thousands of clones, about 96% being singletons. Sequences were obtained from naive CD4+ T cells sorted from blood. Described subset: CD45RA+ positively selected. The source of these receptors is a woman in her 30s in good health.

The chain employs TRBV27 and TRBJ2-7; D possibly corresponds to TRBD2 (6 bases). This CDR3 is 16 amino acids long. Germline V gene lookup returns CDR1 MNHEY and CDR2 SMNVEV (reference sequence). Trimming removed 5 bases from V and 5 bases from J, with 22 bases in between. The CDR3 DNA reads as TGTGCCAGCAGTAAAATCGGGTGGGAGGTATCTGACGAGCAGTACTTC. It yields the protein CASSKIGWEVSDEQYF.

This clone appeared a single time. The chain employs TRBV4-1 and TRBJ2-1; D is perhaps TRBD1 (5 bases). Looked up from germline, CDR1 is MGHRA and CDR2 is YSYEKL. The CDR3 spans 16 residues. Trimming removed 5 bases at V and 0 bases at J, with 14 bases between. CDR3 coding DNA: TGCGCCAGCAGCACCCAGGGAACCGGCTCCTACAATGAGCAGTTCTTC. As protein: CASSTQGTGSYNEQFF.

This clone has only a few counts. The chain combines TRBV11-2 with TRBJ1-2; D not resolved. In germline, CDR1 is SGHAT, CDR2 FQNNGV. V gave up 5 bases and J gave up 2 bases, with 12 bases separating them. This CDR3 has 14 amino acids. Written as DNA, the CDR3 is TGTGCCAGCAGCCCGTTGGGCAGCAACTATGGCTACACCTTC. The encoded protein is CASSPLGSNYGYTF.

V usage is TRBV29-1 and J usage is TRBJ1-4; unclear D gene. V was shortened by 4 bases and J by 3 bases, with 9 bases between the two germline ends. The CDR3 has 13 amino acids. Germline V lookup: CDR1 SQVTM, CDR2 ANQGSEA. The CDR3 DNA reads as TGCAGCGTTGCACGGGGTCCTAATGAAAAACTGTTTTTT. Encoded protein: CSVARGPNEKLFF.

V is TRBV28 and J is TRBJ2-3, with D tentatively TRBD2 (6 bases). This CDR3 region has 16 residues. CDR1 and CDR2 (germline): MDHEN, SYDVKM. Trimming shortened V by 4 bases and J by 2 bases, and 16 bases separated the two germline ends. DNA for the CDR3: TGTGCCAGCAGTTCCGCGGTAGCGGACTACACAGATACGCAGTATTTT. This translates into CASSSAVADYTDTQYF.

This sequence joins TRBV18 and TRBJ2-2, with D perhaps matching TRBD1 (6 bases). V lost 0 bases to trimming and J lost 5 bases, with 13 bases between them. Germline CDR1 KGHSH, CDR2 LQKENI. The CDR3 consists of 16 residues. CDR3 bases: TGTGCCAGCTCACCACCGAATAAGGGGGATACCGGGGAGCTGTTTTTT. It yields the protein CASSPPNKGDTGELFF.

The V and J genes are TRBV7-2 and TRBJ2-7; 9 nucleotides match TRBD1. Germline values: CDR1 SGHTA, CDR2 FQGNSA. V gave up 5 bases and J gave up 3 bases; unmatched junction bases: 5. There are 14 residues in the CDR3. Here the CDR3 DNA reads TGTGCCAGCAGCAAACGGGACAGGGTCTACGAGCAGTACTTC. It specifies CASSKRDRVYEQYF.

V and J are TRBV2 and TRBJ1-5; 7 positions agree with TRBD1. The CDR3 runs to 14 residues. Germline values: CDR1 SNHLY, CDR2 FYNNEI. V shed 9 bases and J 0 bases; nucleotides not matched to a gene: 5. The DNA of the CDR3 is TGTGCCAGTGGACAGGCAGATAGCAATCAGCCCCAGCATTTT. Protein: CASGQADSNQPQHF.

This clone was seen only a few times. The chain combines TRBV25-1 with TRBJ1-5; a possible D gene is TRBD1 (5 bases). This CDR3 is 14 amino acids long. Looked up from germline, CDR1 is MGHDK and CDR2 is SYGVNS. V was shortened by 3 bases and J by 10 bases, with 16 bases between the two germline ends. CDR3 in DNA: TGTGCCAGCAGTGAGACGGGACCGGGAAGTCCCCAGCATTTT. The encoded protein is CASSETGPGSPQHF.

The rearrangement links TRBV18 to TRBJ2-1; no clear D gene. This CDR3 is built from 17 residues. Germline CDR1 is KGHSH and CDR2 is LQKENI. The V end was cut by 2 bases, the J end by 6 bases, with 20 bases between. Here the CDR3 reads CASSPKGIGGYTNEQFF. The CDR3 DNA reads TGTGCCAGCTCACCAAAGGGTATCGGTGGCTACACCAATGAGCAGTTCTTC.

The chain uses TRBV2 and TRBJ2-7, with 7 bases aligning to TRBD2. CDR1 is SNHLY, CDR2 FYNNEI, per germline. V lost 8 bases and J lost 3; bases outside the gene matches: 13. The CDR3 is 15 amino acids. The CDR3 DNA reads TGTGCCAGCTCTATCCGGGGTAGCGGGTTCTACGAGCAGTACTTC. Its translation is CASSIRGSGFYEQYF. Filled out from reference TRBV2 and TRBJ2-7, the complete variable domain reads EPEVTQTPSHQVTQMGQEVILRCVPISNHLYFYWYRQILGQKVEFLVSFYNNEISEKSEIFDDQFSVERPDGSNFTLKIRSTKLEDSAMYFCASSIRGSGFYEQYFGPGTRLTVT.

The chain recombines TRBV10-3 with TRBJ2-1; 9 nucleotides match TRBD1. V shed 7 bases and J 7 bases; nucleotides not matched to a gene: 14. The CDR3 extends over 16 amino acids. In germline, CDR1 is ENHRY, CDR2 SYGVKD. The DNA of the CDR3 is TGTGCCATCACCTCGATGGGGAGGGGACAGGGAAATGAGCAGTTCTTC. Residues: CAITSMGRGQGNEQFF.

Concerning this clone itself: Other DNA sequences within the sample encode an identical CDR3. V is TRBV15 and J is TRBJ1-1; TRBD1 agrees at 7 bases. Trimming removed 1 base from V and 4 bases from J; junction bases left unmatched: 3. The CDR3 has 14 residues. Germline CDR1 LNHNV, CDR2 YYDKDF (reference sequence). The CDR3 region is CATSRGQGGTEAFF. CDR3 nucleotide sequence: TGTGCCACCAGCAGAGGACAGGGTGGCACTGAAGCTTTCTTT.

This clone was recorded a few times. The rearrangement joins TRBV6-1 to TRBJ1-5; TRBD1 might be the D (5 bases). The CDR3 contains 16 residues. Germline V gene data show CDR1 as MNHNS and CDR2 as SASEGT. V lost 4 bases and J lost 0, with 13 bases in between. This chain's CDR3 is CASSVDSPYSNQPQHF. The CDR3 region has the DNA TGTGCCAGCAGTGTTGACAGTCCCTATAGCAATCAGCCCCAGCATTTT.

This chain connects TRBV11-2 to TRBJ2-7, with TRBD1 matching 11 bases. This CDR3 comprises 14 residues. Trimming at V came to 4 bases and at J to 6 bases, leaving 5 bases not matched to a gene. The germline CDR1 and CDR2 sequences are SGHAT and FQNNGV. The CDR3 loop reads CASSSDRGPSEQYF. CDR3 bases: TGTGCCAGCAGCTCGGACAGGGGGCCCTCCGAGCAGTACTTC. Filled out from reference TRBV11-2 and TRBJ2-7, the complete variable domain reads EAGVAQSPRYKIIEKRQSVAFWCNPISGHATLYWYQQILGQGPKLLIQFQNNGVVDDSQLPKDRFSAERLKGVDSTLKIQPAKLEDSAVYLCASSSDRGPSEQYFGPGTRLTVT.

The CDR3 reads CASSKVRWRDPYNEQFF. The CDR3, as DNA: TGTGCCAGCAGCAAAGTGCGATGGCGGGACCCTTACAATGAGCAGTTCTTC. The chain is built from TRBV21-1 and TRBJ2-1; the D call TRBD2 from the table was never checked on the DNA. TRBV21-1 is listed as a pseudogene. CDR3 length: 17 amino acids.

J is TRBJ2-1 and V is TRBV18; no clear D. Looked up from germline, CDR1 is KGHSH and CDR2 is LQKENI. V gave up 1 base and J gave up 6 bases, with 7 bases separating them. The CDR3 is 13 amino acids. DNA of the CDR3: TGTGCCAGCTCACCACGGGCCCTCAATGAGCAGTTCTTC. Amino acids: CASSPRALNEQFF.

The J gene is TRBJ1-2, the V gene TRBV2, with a possible D match to TRBD1 (5 bases). Trimming stripped 11 bases from V and 4 bases from J, with 14 bases between. Germline CDR1 is SNHLY and CDR2 is FYNNEI. This CDR3 comprises 12 residues. CDR3 loop: CAAGRVGYGYTF. CDR3 sequence (DNA): TGTGCCGCAGGGCGAGTCGGCTATGGCTACACCTTC. Full variable domain (rest looked up from reference TRBV2 and TRBJ1-2): EPEVTQTPSHQVTQMGQEVILRCVPISNHLYFYWYRQILGQKVEFLVSFYNNEISEKSEIFDDQFSVERPDGSNFTLKIRSTKLEDSAMYFCAAGRVGYGYTFGSGTRLTVV.